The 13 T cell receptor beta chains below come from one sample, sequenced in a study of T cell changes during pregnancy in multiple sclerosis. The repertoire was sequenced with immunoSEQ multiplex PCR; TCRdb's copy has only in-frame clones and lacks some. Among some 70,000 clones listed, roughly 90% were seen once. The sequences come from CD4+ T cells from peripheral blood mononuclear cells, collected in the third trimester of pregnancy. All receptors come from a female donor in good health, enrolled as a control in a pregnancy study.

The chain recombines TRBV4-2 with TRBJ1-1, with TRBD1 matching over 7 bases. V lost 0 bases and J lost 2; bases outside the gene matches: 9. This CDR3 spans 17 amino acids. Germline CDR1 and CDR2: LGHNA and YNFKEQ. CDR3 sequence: CASSQDILYRGNTEAFF. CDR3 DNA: TGTGCCAGCAGCCAAGATATTTTGTACAGGGGTAACACTGAAGCTTTCTTT.

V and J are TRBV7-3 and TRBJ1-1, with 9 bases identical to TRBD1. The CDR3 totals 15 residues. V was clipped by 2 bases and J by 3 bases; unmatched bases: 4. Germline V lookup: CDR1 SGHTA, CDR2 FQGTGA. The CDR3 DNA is TGTGCCAGCAGCTTATGGCGGACAGGGGACACTGAAGCTTTCTTT. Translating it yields CASSLWRTGDTEAFF.

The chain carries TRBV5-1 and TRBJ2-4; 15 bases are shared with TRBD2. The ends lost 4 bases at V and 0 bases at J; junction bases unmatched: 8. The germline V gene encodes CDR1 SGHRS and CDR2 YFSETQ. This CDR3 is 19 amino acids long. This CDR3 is CASSAGTSGGRIAKNIQYF. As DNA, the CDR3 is TGCGCCAGCAGCGCCGGGACTAGCGGGGGGAGAATAGCCAAAAACATTCAGTACTTC.

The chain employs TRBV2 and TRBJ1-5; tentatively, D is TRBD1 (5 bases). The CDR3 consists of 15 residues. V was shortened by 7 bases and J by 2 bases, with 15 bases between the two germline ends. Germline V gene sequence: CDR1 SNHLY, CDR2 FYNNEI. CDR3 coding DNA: TGTGCCAGCAAAAATGTCGGGGGAGGCAATCAGCCCCAGCATTTT. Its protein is CASKNVGGGNQPQHF.

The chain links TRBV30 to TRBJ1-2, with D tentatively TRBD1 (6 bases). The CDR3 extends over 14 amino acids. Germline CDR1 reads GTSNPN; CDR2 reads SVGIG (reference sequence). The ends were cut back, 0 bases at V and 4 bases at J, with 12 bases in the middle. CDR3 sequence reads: CAWSVNGQTYGYTF. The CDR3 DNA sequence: TGTGCCTGGAGTGTAAATGGACAGACCTATGGCTACACCTTC.

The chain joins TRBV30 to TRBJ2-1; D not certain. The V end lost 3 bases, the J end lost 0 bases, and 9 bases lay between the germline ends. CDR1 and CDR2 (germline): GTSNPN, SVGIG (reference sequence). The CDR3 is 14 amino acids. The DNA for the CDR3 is TGTGCCTGGAGATACAGCTACTCCTACAATGAGCAGTTCTTC. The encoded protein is CAWRYSYSYNEQFF.

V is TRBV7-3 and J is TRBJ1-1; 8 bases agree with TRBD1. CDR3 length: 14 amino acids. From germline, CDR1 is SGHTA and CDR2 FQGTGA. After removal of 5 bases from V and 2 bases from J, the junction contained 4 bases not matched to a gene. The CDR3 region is CASSIDRGNTEAFF. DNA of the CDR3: TGTGCCAGCAGCATAGACAGGGGCAACACTGAAGCTTTCTTT.

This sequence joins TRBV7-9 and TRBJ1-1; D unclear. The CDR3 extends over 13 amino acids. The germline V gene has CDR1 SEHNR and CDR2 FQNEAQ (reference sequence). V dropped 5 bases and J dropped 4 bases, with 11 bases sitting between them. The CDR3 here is CASSAGSGTEAFF. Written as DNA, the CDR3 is TGTGCCAGCAGCGCCGGGTCGGGCACTGAAGCTTTCTTT.

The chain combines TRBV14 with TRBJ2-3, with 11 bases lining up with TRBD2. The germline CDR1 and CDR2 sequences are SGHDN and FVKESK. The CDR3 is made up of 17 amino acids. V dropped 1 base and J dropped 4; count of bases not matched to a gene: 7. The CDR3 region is CASSQGRLAGTADTQYF. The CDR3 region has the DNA TGTGCCAGCAGCCAAGGTCGACTAGCGGGGACGGCAGATACGCAGTATTTT. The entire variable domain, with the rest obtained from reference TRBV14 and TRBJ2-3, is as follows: EAGVTQFPSHSVIEKGQTVTLRCDPISGHDNLYWYRRVMGKEIKFLLHFVKESKQDESGMPNNRFLAERTGGTYSTLKVQPAELEDSGVYFCASSQGRLAGTADTQYFGPGTRLTVL.

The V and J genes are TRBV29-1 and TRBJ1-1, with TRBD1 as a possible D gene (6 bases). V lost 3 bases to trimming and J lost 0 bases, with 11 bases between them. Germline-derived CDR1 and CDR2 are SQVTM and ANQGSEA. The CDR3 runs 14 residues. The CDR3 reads CSVDQTGLNTEAFF. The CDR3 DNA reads TGCAGCGTTGATCAGACAGGTTTGAACACTGAAGCTTTCTTT.

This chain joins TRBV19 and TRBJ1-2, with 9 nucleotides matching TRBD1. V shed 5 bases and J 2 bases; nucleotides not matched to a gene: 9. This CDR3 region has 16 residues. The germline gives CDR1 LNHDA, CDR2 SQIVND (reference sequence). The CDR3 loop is CASSAFLQGANYGYTF. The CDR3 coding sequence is TGTGCCAGTAGTGCATTTCTACAGGGGGCGAACTATGGCTACACCTTC.

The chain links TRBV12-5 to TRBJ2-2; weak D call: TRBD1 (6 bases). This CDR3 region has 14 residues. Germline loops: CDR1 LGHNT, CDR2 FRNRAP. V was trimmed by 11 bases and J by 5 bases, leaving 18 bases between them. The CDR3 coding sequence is TGTGCTGGTGAAACAGGGCTTGGTACCGGGGAGCTGTTTTTT. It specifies CAGETGLGTGELFF. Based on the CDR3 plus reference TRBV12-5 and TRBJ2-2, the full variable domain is DARVTQTPRHKVTEMGQEVTMRCQPILGHNTVFWYRQTMMQGLELLAYFRNRAPLDDSGMPKDRFSAEMPDATLATLKIQPSEPRDSAVYFCAGETGLGTGELFFGEGSRLTVL.

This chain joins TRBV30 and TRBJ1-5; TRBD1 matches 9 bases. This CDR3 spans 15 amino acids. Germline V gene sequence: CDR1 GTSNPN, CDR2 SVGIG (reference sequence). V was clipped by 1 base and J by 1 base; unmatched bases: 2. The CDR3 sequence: CAWSDGQGSNQPQHF. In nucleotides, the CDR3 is TGTGCCTGGAGTGATGGACAGGGGAGCAATCAGCCCCAGCATTTT.